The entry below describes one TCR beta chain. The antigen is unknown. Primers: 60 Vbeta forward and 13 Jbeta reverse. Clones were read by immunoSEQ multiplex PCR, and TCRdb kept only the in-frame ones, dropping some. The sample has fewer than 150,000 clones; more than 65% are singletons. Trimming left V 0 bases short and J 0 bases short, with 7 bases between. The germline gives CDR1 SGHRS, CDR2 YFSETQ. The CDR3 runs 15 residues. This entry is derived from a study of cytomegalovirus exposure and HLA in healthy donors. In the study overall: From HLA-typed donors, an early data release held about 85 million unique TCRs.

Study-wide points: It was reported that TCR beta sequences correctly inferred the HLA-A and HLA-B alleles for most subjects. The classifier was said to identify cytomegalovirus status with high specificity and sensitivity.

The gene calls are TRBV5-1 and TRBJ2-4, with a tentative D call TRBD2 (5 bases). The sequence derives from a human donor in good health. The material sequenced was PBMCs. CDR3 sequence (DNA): TGCGCCAGCAGCTTGGGGGAGCTAGCCAAAAACATTCAGTACTTC. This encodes CASSLGELAKNIQYF.